A selection of T cell receptor beta chains follows, all from one sample in a study of graft-versus-host responses after intestinal transplantation. The assay was immunoSEQ multiplex PCR, and TCRdb's table has in-frame clones only and misses some. The data hold about 9,800 clones, with about 81% observed a single time. The sequencing here drew on ileum tissue, taken less than 550 days after intestinal transplant. These TCRs come from a human patient who received an intestinal transplant, so some T cells may come from the graft donor. The CDR3 runs from the conserved cysteine through the conserved F or W. The order of the fields is J gene, D gene, V gene, clone size, CDR3 protein, CDR3 DNA. D genes are given only for firm matches. Rows give clone size only sometimes, using once, few, many, or a class for an expanded clone.

j_gene: TRBJ1-2
d_gene: .
v_gene: TRBV9
abundance: few
CDR3aa: CASSAGDKNYGYTF
CDR3nt: TGTGCCAGCAGCGCGGGGGACAAGAACTATGGCTACACCTTC

j_gene: TRBJ2-7
d_gene: .
v_gene: TRBV5-1
abundance: .
CDR3aa: CASSGGSFYEQYF
CDR3nt: TGCGCCAGTTCAGGGGGGAGCTTCTACGAGCAGTACTTC

j_gene: TRBJ1-5
d_gene: .
v_gene: TRBV2
abundance: .
CDR3aa: CASSEGSREEHF
CDR3nt: TGTGCCAGCAGTGAAGGGTCCAGGGAGGAGCATTTT

j_gene: TRBJ2-1
d_gene: TRBD1
v_gene: TRBV6-4
abundance: .
CDR3aa: CASSEQTGGPYNEQFF
CDR3nt: TGTGCCAGCAGCGAACAGACAGGGGGTCCCTACAATGAGCAGTTCTTC

j_gene: TRBJ1-1
d_gene: TRBD1
v_gene: TRBV18
abundance: .
CDR3aa: CASSFNRGTEAFF
CDR3nt: TGTGCCAGCTCATTTAACAGGGGGACTGAAGCTTTCTTT

j_gene: TRBJ1-2
d_gene: .
v_gene: TRBV29-1
abundance: .
CDR3aa: CSTDSYGYTF
CDR3nt: TGCAGCACCGACAGCTATGGCTACACCTTC

j_gene: TRBJ2-7
d_gene: .
v_gene: TRBV7-2
abundance: .
CDR3aa: CASSLVSYEQYF
CDR3nt: TGTGCCAGCAGCTTAGTTTCCTACGAGCAGTACTTC

j_gene: TRBJ1-5
d_gene: .
v_gene: TRBV7-2
abundance: .
CDR3aa: CASSLGQPQHF
CDR3nt: TGTGCCAGCAGCTTAGGGCAGCCCCAGCATTTT

j_gene: TRBJ1-6
d_gene: .
v_gene: TRBV5-1
abundance: .
CDR3aa: CASSLMGENSPLHF
CDR3nt: TGCGCCAGCAGCTTGATGGGGGAGAATTCACCCCTCCACTTT

j_gene: TRBJ2-1
d_gene: .
v_gene: TRBV6-5
abundance: .
CDR3aa: CASSYVGVNEQFF
CDR3nt: TGTGCCAGCAGTTACGTGGGAGTGAATGAGCAGTTCTTC

j_gene: TRBJ2-2
d_gene: .
v_gene: TRBV5-6
abundance: .
CDR3aa: CASSLANTGELFF
CDR3nt: TGTGCCAGCAGCTTAGCGAACACCGGGGAGCTGTTTTTT

j_gene: TRBJ2-5
d_gene: .
v_gene: TRBV4-1
abundance: once
CDR3aa: CASSQETQGGETQYF
CDR3nt: TGCGCCAGCAGCCAAGAGACACAGGGAGGCGAGACCCAGTACTTC

j_gene: TRBJ2-2
d_gene: TRBD1
v_gene: TRBV11-3
abundance: many
CDR3aa: CASSTYRGRTGAGELFF
CDR3nt: TGTGCCAGCAGCACCTACAGGGGGAGGACGGGGGCCGGGGAGCTGTTTTTT

j_gene: TRBJ2-7
d_gene: .
v_gene: TRBV12-5
abundance: .
CDR3aa: CASGLVGRTYEQYF
CDR3nt: TGTGCTAGTGGTTTGGTAGGTCGTACCTACGAGCAGTACTTC

j_gene: TRBJ1-1
d_gene: TRBD1
v_gene: TRBV5-6
abundance: .
CDR3aa: CASSWTAQGDTEAFF
CDR3nt: TGTGCCAGCAGCTGGACAGCCCAGGGGGACACTGAAGCTTTCTTT

j_gene: TRBJ2-7
d_gene: TRBD2
v_gene: TRBV5-1
abundance: .
CDR3aa: CASSLEDGRDEQYF
CDR3nt: TGCGCCAGCAGCTTGGAAGACGGGAGGGACGAGCAGTACTTC

j_gene: TRBJ2-1
d_gene: .
v_gene: TRBV11-3
abundance: .
CDR3aa: CASSVGENEQFF
CDR3nt: TGTGCCAGCAGCGTTGGGGAGAATGAGCAGTTCTTC

j_gene: TRBJ1-3
d_gene: .
v_gene: TRBV2
abundance: .
CDR3aa: CASSSRQVVSGNTIYF
CDR3nt: TGTGCCAGCAGTTCAAGACAGGTCGTCTCTGGAAACACCATATATTTT

j_gene: TRBJ1-3
d_gene: .
v_gene: TRBV19
abundance: .
CDR3aa: CASSPDGSSGNTIYF
CDR3nt: TGTGCCAGTAGCCCGGACGGGAGCTCTGGAAACACCATATATTTT

j_gene: TRBJ2-7
d_gene: TRBD2
v_gene: TRBV6-5
abundance: .
CDR3aa: CASGGGNGYYEQYF
CDR3nt: TGTGCCAGCGGGGGAGGGAATGGATACTACGAGCAGTACTTC

j_gene: TRBJ1-2
d_gene: .
v_gene: TRBV5-1
abundance: .
CDR3aa: CASSLDAYGYTF
CDR3nt: TGCGCCAGCAGCTTGGATGCCTATGGCTACACCTTC

j_gene: TRBJ2-5
d_gene: .
v_gene: TRBV5-6
abundance: .
CDR3aa: CASSTGPETQYF
CDR3nt: TGTGCCAGCAGCACAGGGCCAGAGACCCAGTACTTC

j_gene: TRBJ1-6
d_gene: .
v_gene: TRBV5-1
abundance: .
CDR3aa: CASSRTGTPNSPLHF
CDR3nt: TGCGCCAGCAGCAGAACCGGGACGCCTAATTCACCCCTCCACTTT

j_gene: TRBJ2-2
d_gene: .
v_gene: TRBV4-2
abundance: .
CDR3aa: CASSPYSALNTGELFF
CDR3nt: TGTGCCAGCAGCCCCTACAGTGCCTTGAACACCGGGGAGCTGTTTTTT

j_gene: TRBJ1-1
d_gene: .
v_gene: TRBV6-1
abundance: .
CDR3aa: CASSEEVGYTEAFF
CDR3nt: TGTGCCAGCAGTGAAGAGGTGGGGTACACTGAAGCTTTCTTT

j_gene: TRBJ1-2
d_gene: TRBD1
v_gene: TRBV28
abundance: .
CDR3aa: CASSSHASDGTGIYGYTF
CDR3nt: TGTGCCAGCAGTTCACATGCCTCTGACGGGACAGGGATCTATGGCTACACCTTC

j_gene: TRBJ1-1
d_gene: TRBD1
v_gene: TRBV29-1
abundance: .
CDR3aa: CSVGVGGDGEAFF
CDR3nt: TGCAGCGTTGGGGTAGGGGGCGACGGTGAAGCTTTCTTT

j_gene: TRBJ1-2
d_gene: .
v_gene: TRBV30
abundance: .
CDR3aa: CAWSVQGAHGYTF
CDR3nt: TGTGCCTGGAGTGTCCAAGGGGCGCATGGCTACACCTTC

j_gene: TRBJ2-7
d_gene: .
v_gene: TRBV5-1
abundance: .
CDR3aa: CASCLLDPLSEQYF
CDR3nt: TGCGCCAGCTGCCTCCTAGACCCCCTTAGCGAGCAGTACTTC

j_gene: TRBJ2-4
d_gene: TRBD2
v_gene: TRBV9
abundance: .
CDR3aa: CASSVGLAGKDKNIQYF
CDR3nt: TGTGCCAGCAGCGTAGGCCTAGCGGGAAAGGACAAAAACATTCAGTACTTC

j_gene: TRBJ2-7
d_gene: TRBD1
v_gene: TRBV29-1
abundance: .
CDR3aa: CSVRRLGAGGSYEQYF
CDR3nt: TGCAGCGTTCGAAGGTTAGGGGCAGGGGGCTCCTACGAGCAGTACTTC

j_gene: TRBJ1-3
d_gene: .
v_gene: TRBV11-2
abundance: .
CDR3aa: CASSFSGGSGNTIYF
CDR3nt: TGTGCCAGCAGCTTCTCCGGGGGCTCTGGAAACACCATATATTTT

j_gene: TRBJ2-2
d_gene: TRBD2
v_gene: TRBV27
abundance: .
CDR3aa: CASRVTTSAGTGERFF
CDR3nt: TGTGCCAGCAGAGTAACGACTAGCGCGGGCACCGGGGAGCGGTTTTTT

j_gene: TRBJ1-1
d_gene: TRBD1
v_gene: TRBV5-1
abundance: few
CDR3aa: CASSKRTGTTEAFF
CDR3nt: TGCGCCAGCAGCAAAAGGACAGGGACCACTGAAGCTTTCTTT

j_gene: TRBJ2-1
d_gene: .
v_gene: TRBV5-1
abundance: .
CDR3aa: CASSLYGKVAYNEQFF
CDR3nt: TGCGCCAGCAGCTTGTACGGGAAGGTCGCCTACAATGAGCAGTTCTTC

j_gene: TRBJ1-2
d_gene: .
v_gene: TRBV15
abundance: .
CDR3aa: CATSIRGGFNYGYTF
CDR3nt: TGTGCCACCAGCATTCGGGGGGGCTTTAACTATGGCTACACCTTC

j_gene: TRBJ2-2
d_gene: TRBD2
v_gene: TRBV6-1
abundance: .
CDR3aa: CASSASGSTGELFF
CDR3nt: TGTGCCAGCAGTGCTAGCGGGAGCACCGGGGAGCTGTTTTTT

j_gene: TRBJ2-7
d_gene: TRBD2
v_gene: TRBV25-1
abundance: few
CDR3aa: CASSHAGGPYEQYF
CDR3nt: TGTGCCAGCAGCCACGCGGGGGGGCCCTACGAGCAGTACTTC

j_gene: TRBJ2-3
d_gene: TRBD2
v_gene: TRBV28
abundance: .
CDR3aa: CASSLVLAGVQKYF
CDR3nt: TGTGCCAGCAGTTTAGTTCTAGCGGGAGTACAAAAGTATTTT

j_gene: TRBJ2-7
d_gene: .
v_gene: TRBV9
abundance: once
CDR3aa: CASSVGLLSYEQYF
CDR3nt: TGTGCCAGCAGCGTAGGGCTTCTCTCCTACGAGCAGTACTTC

j_gene: TRBJ2-3
d_gene: TRBD1
v_gene: TRBV6-5
abundance: few
CDR3aa: CASRLTGGGHTQYF
CDR3nt: TGTGCCAGCAGGCTGACAGGGGGTGGGCATACGCAGTATTTT

j_gene: TRBJ2-3
d_gene: TRBD2
v_gene: TRBV19
abundance: once
CDR3aa: CASSFPSGGADTQYF
CDR3nt: TGTGCCAGTAGTTTCCCTAGCGGGGGGGCAGATACGCAGTATTTT

j_gene: TRBJ1-3
d_gene: TRBD1
v_gene: TRBV9
abundance: .
CDR3aa: CASSVEPGTGFGNTIYF
CDR3nt: TGTGCCAGCAGCGTAGAACCCGGGACAGGGTTTGGAAACACCATATATTTT

j_gene: TRBJ1-5
d_gene: .
v_gene: TRBV28
abundance: .
CDR3aa: CASRAGLNNQPQHF
CDR3nt: TGTGCCAGCAGGGCCGGGCTAAACAATCAGCCCCAGCATTTT

j_gene: TRBJ1-1
d_gene: .
v_gene: TRBV6-6
abundance: .
CDR3aa: CASSHGTPFSTEAFF
CDR3nt: TGTGCCAGCAGCCATGGGACACCGTTTAGCACTGAAGCTTTCTTT

j_gene: TRBJ2-7
d_gene: .
v_gene: TRBV27
abundance: .
CDR3aa: CASSLPGPSYEQYF
CDR3nt: TGTGCCAGCAGTCTGCCGGGCCCCTCCTACGAGCAGTACTTC